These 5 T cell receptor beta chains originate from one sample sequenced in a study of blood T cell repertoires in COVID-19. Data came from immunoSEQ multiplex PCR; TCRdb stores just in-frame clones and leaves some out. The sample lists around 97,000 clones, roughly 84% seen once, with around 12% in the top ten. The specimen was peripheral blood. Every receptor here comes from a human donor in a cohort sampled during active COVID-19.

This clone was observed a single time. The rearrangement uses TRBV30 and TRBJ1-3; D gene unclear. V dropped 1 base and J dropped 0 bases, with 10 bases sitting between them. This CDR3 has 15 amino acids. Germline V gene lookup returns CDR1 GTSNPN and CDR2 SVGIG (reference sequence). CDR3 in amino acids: CAWSGAGSSGNTIYF. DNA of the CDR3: TGTGCCTGGAGTGGGGCAGGCAGCTCTGGAAACACCATATATTTT. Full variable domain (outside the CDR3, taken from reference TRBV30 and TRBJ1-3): SQTIHQWPATLVQPVGSPLSLECTVEGTSNPNLYWYRQAAGRGLQLLFYSVGIGQISSEVPQNLSASRPQDRQFILSSKKLLLSDSGFYLCAWSGAGSSGNTIYFGEGSWLTVV.

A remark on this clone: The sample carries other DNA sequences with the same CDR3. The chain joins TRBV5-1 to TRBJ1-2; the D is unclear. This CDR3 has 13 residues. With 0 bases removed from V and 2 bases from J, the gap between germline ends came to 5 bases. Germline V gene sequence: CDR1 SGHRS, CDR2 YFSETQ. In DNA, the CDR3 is TGCGCCAGCAGCTTGGGTCAGAACTATGGCTACACCTTC. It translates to CASSLGQNYGYTF.

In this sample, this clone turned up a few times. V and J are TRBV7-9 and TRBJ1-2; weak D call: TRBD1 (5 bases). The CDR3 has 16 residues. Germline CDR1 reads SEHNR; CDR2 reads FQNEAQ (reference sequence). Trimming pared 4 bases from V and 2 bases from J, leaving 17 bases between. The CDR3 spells CASSSWGGAQNYGYTF. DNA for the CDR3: TGTGCCAGCAGCTCCTGGGGAGGGGCGCAAAACTATGGCTACACCTTC.

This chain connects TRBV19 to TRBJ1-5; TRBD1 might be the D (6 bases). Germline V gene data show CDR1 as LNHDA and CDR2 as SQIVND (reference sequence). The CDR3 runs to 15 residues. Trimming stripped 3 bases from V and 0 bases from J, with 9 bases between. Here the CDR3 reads CASSIQGPSNQPQHF. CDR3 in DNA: TGTGCCAGTAGTATCCAGGGGCCTAGCAATCAGCCCCAGCATTTT.

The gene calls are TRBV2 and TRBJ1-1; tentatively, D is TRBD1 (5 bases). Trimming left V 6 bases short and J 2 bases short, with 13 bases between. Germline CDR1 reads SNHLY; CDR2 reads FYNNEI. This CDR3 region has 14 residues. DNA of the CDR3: TGTGCCAGCAGCTCCAGGGCCGTAAACACTGAAGCTTTCTTT. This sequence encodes CASSSRAVNTEAFF.